These 26 T cell receptor beta chains were all obtained from the same sample, sequenced in a study of CXCR3-negative and CXCR3-positive naive CD8 T cells. Study results and caveats: CXCR3-negative naive cells had less hydrophobic TRB CDR3s than did CXCR3-positive naive cells.

Their antigens remain unidentified. Through 5' RACE with UMI labels, the TRB cDNA libraries were prepared. Each CDR3 protein gets one entry in TCRdb, which reprocessed the 5' RACE reads and gives no DNA. The sample totals about 50,000 distinct CDR3 sequences. Sequenced material: naive CXCR3+ CD8+ T cells from blood. The subset was: CD45RO-CCR7+CD27+CD95- naive CD8+ T cells expressing CXCR3 (TNR3+). These receptors all stem from a human donor in good health. Some clones in this sample may be carry-over from other donors' samples.

The chain's CDR3 is CASSLARGMGRNEQFF. The chain uses TRBV7-8 and TRBJ2-1; TCRdb picks TRBD2, but there is no DNA to check that call. The CDR3 is made up of 16 amino acids. Germline CDR1 and CDR2: SGHVS and FQNEAQ.

The chain links TRBV5-1 to TRBJ1-2. Germline V gene sequence: CDR1 SGHRS, CDR2 YFSETQ. The CDR3 is 16 residues long. This CDR3 is CASSLAAMGGVAGYTF.

The chain carries TRBV20-1 and TRBJ2-1; TCRdb outputs TRBD2, but without DNA this stays unchecked. In germline, CDR1 is DFQATT, CDR2 SNEGSKA (reference sequence). The CDR3 covers 14 residues. The CDR3 loop reads CSAEGLATYNEQFF.

The CDR3 sequence: CASSLMTGGTEQFF. This chain links TRBV4-1 with TRBJ2-1; TCRdb indicates TRBD1, and absent DNA this call remains unverified. This CDR3 region has 14 residues. Germline-derived CDR1 and CDR2 are MGHRA and YSYEKL.

The CDR3 reads CASSSGLSDQPQHF. J is TRBJ1-5 and V is TRBV5-1. Germline lookup yields CDR1 SGHRS and CDR2 YFSETQ. The CDR3 is made up of 14 amino acids.

The chain couples TRBV27 to TRBJ2-2. Germline loops: CDR1 MNHEY, CDR2 SMNVEV (reference sequence). This CDR3 contains 12 residues. CDR3 amino acids: CASSLAGGELFF.

The rearrangement links TRBV11-2 to TRBJ2-7; TCRdb names TRBD1, which stays unverified in the absence of DNA. Germline assignment: CDR1 SGHAT and CDR2 FQNNGV. The CDR3 extends over 15 amino acids. This CDR3 is CASSLEQDMYYEQYF.

The rearrangement links TRBV29-1 to TRBJ1-1; the TCRdb D gene call, TRBD1, has no DNA to confirm it. The CDR3 is 15 amino acids. Germline V gene sequence: CDR1 SQVTM, CDR2 ANQGSEA. The CDR3 sequence is CSVSGVPLRDTEAFF.

The rearrangement joins TRBV5-1 to TRBJ1-2. This CDR3 is 12 amino acids long. CDR1 is SGHRS, CDR2 YFSETQ, per germline. This CDR3 reads CASSLEGFGYTF.

The chain uses TRBV10-1 and TRBJ1-5. The germline gives CDR1 WNHNN, CDR2 SYGVQD (reference sequence). CDR3 size: 13 residues. The CDR3 region is CASSEVPNQPQHF.

This chain uses TRBV29-1 with TRBJ1-2; absent DNA, TCRdb's TRBD1 call cannot be checked. The CDR3 contains 14 residues. Per germline, CDR1 SQVTM and CDR2 ANQGSEA. This CDR3 reads CSVGPEGVGHGYTF.

V usage is TRBV4-3 and J usage is TRBJ2-7. The CDR3 spans 15 residues. CDR1 and CDR2 from the germline V gene are LGHNA and YSLEER. CDR3 in amino acids: CASSQDSDLSYEQYF.

This sequence joins TRBV20-1 and TRBJ1-6; TCRdb proposes TRBD1, but this gene call is untestable without DNA. The length of the CDR3 is 16 residues. CDR1 DFQATT and CDR2 SNEGSKA come from the germline V gene (reference sequence). CDR3 sequence: CRVREIGAPYNSPLHF.

The V gene is TRBV27, the J gene TRBJ1-5; TCRdb outputs TRBD1, but without DNA this stays unchecked. Germline V lookup: CDR1 MNHEY, CDR2 SMNVEV (reference sequence). The CDR3 has 16 residues. The CDR3 protein is CASSLSPGPGNQPQHF.

The J gene is TRBJ2-3, the V gene TRBV4-2. This CDR3 comprises 15 residues. Per the germline V gene, CDR1 is LGHNA and CDR2 is YNFKEQ. CDR3 residues: CASSRIFGSTDTQYF.

The chain is built from TRBV9 and TRBJ2-7; lacking DNA, the TRBD1 call made by TCRdb goes unchecked. The CDR3 totals 15 residues. Germline V gene sequence: CDR1 SGDLS, CDR2 YYNGEE. This CDR3 reads CASSVAGQGTYEQYF.

The rearrangement uses TRBV4-2 and TRBJ2-7; TCRdb's assignment of TRBD1 cannot be checked, as there is no DNA. The CDR3 consists of 15 residues. Germline values: CDR1 LGHNA, CDR2 YNFKEQ. CDR3 region: CASSQGPGDTYEQYF.

The chain is built from TRBV5-6 and TRBJ2-5. CDR3 size: 16 residues. Per the germline V gene, CDR1 is SGHDT and CDR2 is YYEEEE. The CDR3 loop is CASSPYAAGLLETQYF.

The chain uses TRBV4-2 and TRBJ2-7; TCRdb designates TRBD1, a call that cannot be tested without DNA. In germline, CDR1 is LGHNA, CDR2 YNFKEQ. CDR3 size: 15 residues. The CDR3 here is CASSQDEQGFYEQYF.

The V call is TRBV9, the J call TRBJ2-1; without DNA, the TCRdb call of TRBD2 cannot be checked. The CDR3 spans 15 residues. Germline assignment: CDR1 SGDLS and CDR2 YYNGEE. The CDR3 here is CASSITSGGYNEQFF.

V is TRBV7-2 and J is TRBJ1-1. Germline V gives CDR1 SGHTA, CDR2 FQGNSA. The CDR3 spans 13 residues. The CDR3 sequence is CASSLAGNTEAFF.

The J gene is TRBJ1-2, the V gene TRBV19. The CDR3 is made up of 15 amino acids. Germline V gene lookup returns CDR1 LNHDA and CDR2 SQIVND (reference sequence). Here the CDR3 reads CASSIQGQLLDGYTF.

This chain uses TRBV15 with TRBJ1-5; TCRdb's assignment of TRBD1 cannot be checked, as there is no DNA. CDR3 length: 15 amino acids. The germline V gene encodes CDR1 LNHNV and CDR2 YYDKDF (reference sequence). This CDR3 is CATSPGGRGNQPQHF.

The rearrangement links TRBV21-1 to TRBJ2-1; the D gene TCRdb calls, TRBD1, cannot be checked with no DNA. TRBV21-1 is recorded as a pseudogene. The CDR3 runs 15 residues. This CDR3 is CASSKPGTGHNGQFF.

The chain is built from TRBV27 and TRBJ2-2; as DNA is missing, the TRBD2 call by TCRdb cannot be tested. The CDR3 length is 16 residues. Germline V gene sequence: CDR1 MNHEY, CDR2 SMNVEV (reference sequence). CDR3 region: CASSLGTAPNTGELFF.

V is TRBV28 and J is TRBJ2-1; with no DNA, the TCRdb D assignment of TRBD1 cannot be verified. CDR3 length: 14 amino acids. Per the germline V gene, CDR1 is MDHEN and CDR2 is SYDVKM. Here the CDR3 reads CASSRDRGLNEQFF.